This is a list of T cell receptor beta chains from one sample in a study of technical replicates of blood from several donors. Some clones are missing from TCRdb's copy, which holds only in-frame ones; the method was immunoSEQ multiplex PCR. Of 50,000 to 70,000 clones listed, 80% to 90% were seen once; the top ten hold roughly 5.1%. Specimen: PBMCs. These TCRs come from a human donor in good health. Some clones in this sample may be carry-over from other donors' samples. CDR3s include the opening cysteine and the closing phenylalanine or tryptophan. Each record gives: V gene, J gene, CDR3 protein.

TRBV10-3	TRBJ1-1	CATRQGPNTEAFF
TRBV4-2	TRBJ2-3	CASSRGTSDTDTQYF
TRBV28	TRBJ1-5	CASSLVGAGNQPQHF
TRBV11-3	TRBJ1-1	CASSYTTGGGTEAFF
TRBV11-2	TRBJ1-3	CASSPDRGRRGNTIYF
TRBV5-1	TRBJ1-6	CASSSRDRGGSPLHF
TRBV5-1	TRBJ2-5	CASSADTFQETQYF
TRBV5-1	TRBJ2-7	CASRPREGYEQYF
TRBV9	TRBJ2-1	CASSLPTGGAINEQFF
TRBV27	TRBJ1-2	CASSLTGTGFYTF
TRBV7-2	TRBJ2-7	CASSFGPGRRALSYEQYF
TRBV6-1	TRBJ1-4	CASSEGTGGNEKLFF
TRBV4-2	TRBJ2-2	CASSQEETGAGELFF
TRBV4-3	TRBJ2-1	CASARLAGGYYNEQFF
TRBV6-1	TRBJ1-2	CATGQGYGYTF
TRBV11-1	TRBJ2-3	CASSSGTSGGLGRTDTQYF
TRBV18	TRBJ2-3	CASSPTGEADTQYF
TRBV19	TRBJ2-5	CASSLGLAGVQETQYF
TRBV19	TRBJ2-3	CASIGANTDTQYF
TRBV19	TRBJ1-5	CASSSTGSSNQPQHF
TRBV2	TRBJ1-6	CASSGGAPNSPLHF
TRBV7-9	TRBJ2-3	CASSLGSLSTDTQYF
TRBV6-1	TRBJ1-2	CASSQKVSGLYGYTF
TRBV7-7	TRBJ2-1	CASSTTSGGGLQFF
TRBV4-3	TRBJ2-4	CASSRTNFGKNIQYF
TRBV4-3	TRBJ2-4	CASSQAPLMSPAKNIQYF
TRBV10-3	TRBJ2-4	CAINSGGSGIQYF
TRBV10-3	TRBJ2-7	CAISTAGGRGGSYEQYF
TRBV6-1	TRBJ2-1	CASSPTGTSRNEQFF
TRBV5-1	TRBJ2-1	CASSPGGQGFDEQFF
TRBV15	TRBJ2-3	CATSSRLAVGTDTQYF
TRBV5-1	TRBJ1-2	CASSPDIYGYTF
TRBV5-1	TRBJ2-7	CASSLRVNSYEQYF
TRBV4-1	TRBJ2-7	CASSQPRTGPEQYF
TRBV2	TRBJ2-7	CASSEGLVGEQYF
TRBV5-4	TRBJ2-1	CASSLERRGGANEQFF
TRBV4-3	TRBJ2-7	CASSQGDRGSSYEQYF
TRBV30	TRBJ1-1	CAWSTGVNTEAFF
TRBV9	TRBJ1-4	CASSPRTGGNEKLFF
TRBV6-6	TRBJ2-1	CASSYGGRDEQFF
TRBV11-2	TRBJ2-7	CASSFGQIYEQYF
TRBV2	TRBJ1-2	CASSDPDRVGNYGYTF
TRBV6-6	TRBJ1-2	CASSYGTGVYGYTF